This TCR beta chain was captured by sequencing in a study of T-cell memory formation after mild COVID-19. Study overall: Most TCR clusters belonged to a single donor.

In germline, CDR1 is SGHRS, CDR2 YFSETQ. V lost 4 bases to trimming and J lost 1 base; unmatched junction nucleotides: 12. CDR3 length equals 18 residues. This clonotype showed up many times. No antigen is known for it. The authors produced TCR alpha and TCR beta cDNA libraries with sample barcodes and UMIs by 5'RACE using constant-segment primers. TCRdb redid the calling of the 5' RACE reads with MiXCR, one entry per CDR3 protein. Counted here are under 300,000 distinct CDR3 sequences, approximately 9% occurring once; the ten biggest clones make up 22%. Study-wide results and caveats: Shrinking CD4+ clones were chiefly CM and EM; CD8+ ones were chiefly EMRA. Clones shrinking from day 15 to 85 showed even CD4/CD8 mixes; later expanders tilted CD4+.

The chain combines TRBV5-1 with TRBJ2-1, with 9 nucleotides matching TRBD1. The sample taken for sequencing was PBMCs or a T cell subset sorted from them (not recorded which). The TCR originated in a man between 18 and 29 years old who had mild COVID-19 (a few samples of this study predate the infection). Cell type and time point are not known. CDR3 sequence reads: CASSLPYPGQGSYNEQFF. CDR3 DNA sequence: TGCGCCAGCAGCCTACCATACCCCGGACAGGGGTCCTACAATGAGCAGTTCTTC.